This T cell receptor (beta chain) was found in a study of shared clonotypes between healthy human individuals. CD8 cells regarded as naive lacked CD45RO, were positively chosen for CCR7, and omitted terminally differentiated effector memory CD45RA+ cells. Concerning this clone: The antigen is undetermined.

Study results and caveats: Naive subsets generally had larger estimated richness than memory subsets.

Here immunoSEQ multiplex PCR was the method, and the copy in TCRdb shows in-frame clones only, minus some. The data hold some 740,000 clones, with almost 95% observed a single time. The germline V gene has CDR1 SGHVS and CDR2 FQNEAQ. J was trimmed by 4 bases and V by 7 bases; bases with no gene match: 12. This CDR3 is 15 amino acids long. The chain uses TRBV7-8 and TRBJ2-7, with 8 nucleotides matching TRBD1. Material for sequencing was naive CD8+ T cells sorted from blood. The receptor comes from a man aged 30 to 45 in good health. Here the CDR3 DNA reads TGTGCCAGCACCTCCCTTGGACAGGGAGTATACGAGCAGTACTTC. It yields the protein CASTSLGQGVYEQYF.